The clone carrying this TCR beta chain was observed at least ten times. What it recognizes is unknown. Amplification of TCR beta CDR3 regions was performed using RNA transcripts as template. An initial round of RT-PCR targeting the TCR CDR3 relied on the HTBI primer set. TCRdb reanalysed the multiplex PCR reads using MiXCR and keeps one entry per CDR3 protein. The table shows around 420,000 distinct CDR3 sequences, with 15% to 17% occurring only once. The CDR3 is made up of 13 amino acids. The germline V gene encodes CDR1 MNHNS and CDR2 SASEGT. V was clipped by 7 bases and J by 4 bases; unmatched bases: 3. This specimen belongs to a study of T cells in Graves' hyperthyroidism and ophthalmopathy. In the study overall: Before treatment of any kind, peripheral blood was taken at initial diagnosis.

Study-level findings and limits: In validation, the model predicted ophthalmopathy. These predictions came a median approximately six months before onset. In simple terms, a model built on 13 V-J features told ophthalmopathy apart from stable hyperthyroidism.

Clinical symptoms, serum thyroxine, TRAb, thyroid ultrasound and orbital computed tomography established diagnosis. The clonotype comes from a woman aged 18 to 35 with Graves' hyperthyroidism. This rearrangement joins TRBV6-1 to TRBJ2-1, with TRBD2 matching over 8 bases. The sequenced material came from blood. Here the CDR3 reads CASTTSGYNEQFF. The DNA of the CDR3 is TGTGCCAGCACAACTAGCGGTTACAATGAGCAGTTCTTC.